This T cell receptor beta chain was obtained from a study of CD8 T cells in ankylosing spondylitis. Broader study findings: Some of these motif variants have turned up before, in reports on reactive arthritis synovial fluid and blood.

Comment on this clonotype: The antigen remains unidentified.

Germline assignment: CDR1 KGHSH and CDR2 LQKENI. V shed 6 bases, J shed 3 bases, and the junction held 9 bases outside the gene matches. This CDR3 is 16 amino acids long. TCRdb recomputed calls from the 5' RACE reads with MiXCR, one row per CDR3 protein. The table has 150,000 to 200,000 distinct CDR3 sequences, under 14% seen once; the top ten hold 25% to 35%. Sequenced material: blood, either unsorted or a sorted T cell fraction (not recorded which). The chain links TRBV18 to TRBJ1-3, with 9 bases aligning to TRBD1. The TCR sequence derives from a male donor with ankylosing spondylitis or in good health (not recorded which). The CDR3 sequence: CASSPGTGLIGNTIYF. The CDR3 DNA is TGTGCCAGCTCGCCCGGGACAGGGTTGATTGGAAACACCATATATTTT. The full variable domain, rest sourced from reference TRBV18 and TRBJ1-3, is NAGVMQNPRHLVRRRGQEARLRCSPMKGHSHVYWYRQLPEEGLKFMVYLQKENIIDESGMPKERFSAEFPKEGPSILRIQQVVRGDSAAYFCASSPGTGLIGNTIYFGEGSWLTVV.